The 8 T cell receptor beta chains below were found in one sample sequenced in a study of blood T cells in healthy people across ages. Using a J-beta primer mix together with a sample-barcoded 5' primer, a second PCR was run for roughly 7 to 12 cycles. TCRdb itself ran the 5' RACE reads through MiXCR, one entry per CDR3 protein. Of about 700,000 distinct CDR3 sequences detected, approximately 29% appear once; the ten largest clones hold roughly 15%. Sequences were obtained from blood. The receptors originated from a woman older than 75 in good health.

The CDR3 DNA reads as TGCGCCAGCAGCTTGGTCCTAGCGGGGGGGTGCAATGAGCAGTTCTTC. It codes for CASSLVLAGGCNEQFF. This sequence joins TRBV5-1 and TRBJ2-1; 12 bases match TRBD2. V trimming: 0 bases; J trimming: 6 bases; junction bases outside the gene matches: 4. Germline CDR1 SGHRS, CDR2 YFSETQ. This CDR3 spans 16 amino acids.

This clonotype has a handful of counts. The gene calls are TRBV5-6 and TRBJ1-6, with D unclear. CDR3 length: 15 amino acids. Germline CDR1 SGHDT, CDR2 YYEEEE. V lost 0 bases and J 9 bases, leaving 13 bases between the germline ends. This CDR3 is CASSLAPGSSSPLHF. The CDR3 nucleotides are TGTGCCAGCAGCTTGGCCCCAGGTTCCAGTTCACCCCTCCACTTT.

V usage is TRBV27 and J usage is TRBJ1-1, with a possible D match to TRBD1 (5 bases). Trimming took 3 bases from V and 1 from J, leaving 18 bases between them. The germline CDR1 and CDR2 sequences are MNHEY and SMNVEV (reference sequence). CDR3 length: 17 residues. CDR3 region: CASSFYGVDGGNTEAFF. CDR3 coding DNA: TGTGCCAGCAGTTTTTATGGTGTTGACGGGGGGAACACTGAAGCTTTCTTT.

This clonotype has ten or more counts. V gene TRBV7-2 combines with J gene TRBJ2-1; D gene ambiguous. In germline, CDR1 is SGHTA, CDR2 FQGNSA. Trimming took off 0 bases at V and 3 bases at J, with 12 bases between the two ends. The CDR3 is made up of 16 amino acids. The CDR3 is CASSLAATRVYNEQFF. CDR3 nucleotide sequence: TGTGCCAGCAGCTTAGCAGCTACCCGAGTCTACAATGAGCAGTTCTTC.

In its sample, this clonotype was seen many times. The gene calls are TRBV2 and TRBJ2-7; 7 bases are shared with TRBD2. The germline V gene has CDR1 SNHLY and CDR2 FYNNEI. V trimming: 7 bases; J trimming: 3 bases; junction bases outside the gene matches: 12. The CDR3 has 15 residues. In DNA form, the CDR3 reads TGTGCCAGCACAGCGGAAGCGGGGACCCTCTACGAGCAGTACTTC. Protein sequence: CASTAEAGTLYEQYF.

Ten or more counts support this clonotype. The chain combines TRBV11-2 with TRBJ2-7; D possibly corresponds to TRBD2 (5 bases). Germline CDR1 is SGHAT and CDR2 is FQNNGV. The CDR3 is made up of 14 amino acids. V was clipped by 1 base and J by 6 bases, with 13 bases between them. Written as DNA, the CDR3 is TGTGCCAGCAGCTTAGTAGTTGCGGGTTCCGAGCAGTACTTC. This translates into CASSLVVAGSEQYF.

Written as DNA, the CDR3 is TGTGCCTGGAGTGGGGGGGCTAACACTGAAGCTTTCTTT. Translated: CAWSGGANTEAFF. The chain joins TRBV30 to TRBJ1-1; a possible D gene is TRBD1 (6 bases). The CDR3 has 13 amino acids. Looked up from germline, CDR1 is GTSNPN and CDR2 is SVGIG (reference sequence). The V end lost 1 base, the J end lost 2 bases, and 8 bases lay between the germline ends. The whole variable domain, filled in from reference TRBV30 and TRBJ1-1, reads SQTIHQWPATLVQPVGSPLSLECTVEGTSNPNLYWYRQAAGRGLQLLFYSVGIGQISSEVPQNLSASRPQDRQFILSSKKLLLSDSGFYLCAWSGGANTEAFFGQGTRLTVV.

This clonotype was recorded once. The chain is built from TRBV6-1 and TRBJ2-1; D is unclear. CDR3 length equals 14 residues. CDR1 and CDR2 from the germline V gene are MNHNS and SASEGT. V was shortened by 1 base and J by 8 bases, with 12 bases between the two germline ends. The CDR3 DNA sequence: TGTGCCAGCAGTGAAGGGGTGGGCGCGGATGAGCAGTTCTTC. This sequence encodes CASSEGVGADEQFF.